These 12 T cell receptor beta chains came from one sample sequenced in a study of siplizumab effects on memory and regulatory T cells. Assay: immunoSEQ multiplex PCR; the TCRdb copy retains only in-frame clones and omits some. The sample includes roughly 70,000 clones, just over 90% seen only once; the top ten take 5%. Material: CD8+ T cells sorted from blood. The source of these receptors is a human donor in good health.

The chain employs TRBV4-1 and TRBJ2-7, with D possibly matching TRBD1 (6 bases). With 4 bases removed from V and 0 bases from J, the gap between germline ends came to 16 bases. In germline, CDR1 is MGHRA, CDR2 YSYEKL. CDR3 length: 16 residues. The CDR3: CASSPSRQAVSYEQYF. The CDR3 bases are TGCGCCAGCAGCCCCTCGAGACAGGCCGTCTCCTACGAGCAGTACTTC.

The CDR3 DNA follows: TGTGCCAGCAGCGTCCCAGGGGGGGGCAAAGGCTCCTACAATGAGCAGTTCTTC. It is translated as CASSVPGGGKGSYNEQFF. The V gene is TRBV9, the J gene TRBJ2-1; D tentatively fits TRBD1 or TRBD2 (7 bases each). The germline CDR1 and CDR2 sequences are SGDLS and YYNGEE. The V end lost 2 bases, the J end lost 0 bases, and 18 bases lay between the germline ends. The CDR3 consists of 18 residues.

The chain is built from TRBV18 and TRBJ2-7; 9 bases map to TRBD1. Per the germline V gene, CDR1 is KGHSH and CDR2 is LQKENI. J lost 5 bases, V lost 3 bases, and 8 bases had no gene match. The CDR3 runs 15 residues. The CDR3: CASSPTGGRIDEQYF. CDR3 DNA: TGTGCCAGCTCACCGACAGGGGGTCGAATCGACGAGCAGTACTTC.

DNA of the CDR3: TGTGCCAGCAAAAGGGACCTCTCTGGAAACACCATATATTTT. Encoded protein: CASKRDLSGNTIYF. The V call is TRBV11-2, the J call TRBJ1-3, with D perhaps TRBD1 (5 bases). CDR1 and CDR2 (germline): SGHAT, FQNNGV. This CDR3 is 14 amino acids long. V dropped 7 bases and J dropped 0 bases, with 10 bases sitting between them.

The V gene is TRBV13, the J gene TRBJ1-1; TRBD1 aligns across 7 bases. The CDR3 sequence is 14 residues long. Germline-derived CDR1 and CDR2 are PRHDT and FYEKMQ (reference sequence). V gave up 0 bases and J gave up 10 bases; unmatched junction bases: 8. The CDR3 spells CASSLGQQGIGAFF. The CDR3 nucleotides are TGTGCCAGCAGCTTAGGCCAACAGGGGATTGGAGCTTTCTTT.

The chain joins TRBV30 to TRBJ2-3; 9 bases line up with TRBD2. Germline CDR1 and CDR2: GTSNPN and SVGIG (reference sequence). The J segment lost 6 bases and the V segment lost 3 bases, leaving 13 bases of the junction unmatched. The CDR3 covers 16 residues. In DNA, the CDR3 is TGTGCCTGGAGGCGGGCGGGGGGGCCATCGGGCGATACGCAGTATTTT. Protein: CAWRRAGGPSGDTQYF.

The chain couples TRBV27 to TRBJ1-2; D call uncertain. From germline, CDR1 is MNHEY and CDR2 SMNVEV (reference sequence). The CDR3 has 13 amino acids. V shed 7 bases and J shed 6 bases, with 15 bases lying between them. CDR3 loop: CASTDWGGDGYTF. In nucleotides, the CDR3 is TGTGCCAGCACCGACTGGGGAGGAGATGGCTACACCTTC.

This clone was detected once. J is TRBJ1-2 and V is TRBV7-8, with D perhaps TRBD1 (6 bases). Germline V CDR1 and CDR2: SGHVS, FQNEAQ. The CDR3 is 15 residues long. V lost 0 bases and J 0 bases, leaving 8 bases between the germline ends. CDR3: CASSLAGGSNYGYTF. The DNA for the CDR3 is TGTGCCAGCAGCTTAGCTGGGGGCTCTAACTATGGCTACACCTTC.

The rearrangement links TRBV6-4 to TRBJ1-6; TRBD1 is a possible D gene (5 bases). Germline-derived CDR1 and CDR2 are MRHNA and SNTAGT. CDR3 length: 16 amino acids. Trimming shortened V by 7 bases and J by 5 bases, and 18 bases separated the two germline ends. CDR3 region: CASIQRQGEDNSPLHF. The CDR3 bases are TGTGCCAGCATCCAACGCCAGGGAGAAGATAATTCACCCCTCCACTTT.

The J gene is TRBJ1-1, the V gene TRBV10-2, with D possibly being TRBD1 (5 bases). Per germline, CDR1 WSHSY and CDR2 SAAADI. The CDR3 extends over 13 amino acids. Trimming pared 2 bases from V and 5 bases from J, leaving 9 bases between. The CDR3 nucleotides read TGCGCCAGCAGTGAGGCGGGGGTGACTGAAGCTTTCTTT. The encoded protein is CASSEAGVTEAFF.

The genes are TRBV7-9 and TRBJ1-1; 8 nucleotides match TRBD1. J lost 11 bases, V lost 5 bases, and 10 bases had no gene match. Germline-derived CDR1 and CDR2 are SEHNR and FQNEAQ (reference sequence). There are 13 residues in the CDR3. This CDR3 is CASSPGGSSEAFF. The CDR3 region has the DNA TGTGCCAGCAGCCCAGGGGGCAGTAGCGAGGCTTTCTTT.

The gene calls are TRBV7-2 and TRBJ1-3; tentatively, D is TRBD1 (5 bases). Germline values: CDR1 SGHTA, CDR2 FQGNSA. This CDR3 comprises 14 residues. V lost 4 bases, J lost 0 bases, and 7 bases lay in between. The CDR3: CASSSGGSGNTIYF. CDR3 bases: TGTGCCAGCAGCTCCGGGGGCTCTGGAAACACCATATATTTT.